Shown below are 4 T cell receptor beta chains from a single sample sequenced in a study of blood T cell repertoires in COVID-19. Measured with immunoSEQ multiplex PCR; TCRdb has only the in-frame clones, and not every one. The repertoire holds about 200,000 clones, with around 80% as singletons. The sequenced material came from peripheral blood. These receptors were taken from a woman in her 70s with acute or convalescent COVID-19.

The DNA for the CDR3 is TGTGCCAGTTCCCAGGGGAACTATGGCTACACCTTC. It translates to CASSQGNYGYTF. The J gene is TRBJ1-2, the V gene TRBV18, with a possible D match to TRBD1 (6 bases). V shed 9 bases and J shed 2 bases, with 10 bases lying between them. From germline, CDR1 is KGHSH and CDR2 LQKENI. This CDR3 is 12 amino acids long.

This clone has just one count. The V and J genes are TRBV28 and TRBJ2-7, with TRBD1 matching 9 bases. CDR1 and CDR2 (germline): MDHEN, SYDVKM. Trimming removed 5 bases from V and 3 bases from J; junction bases left unmatched: 11. The CDR3 runs 16 residues. CDR3 amino acids: CASSQSPPGQGYEQYF. The CDR3 nucleotides are TGTGCCAGCAGTCAGAGCCCACCGGGACAGGGCTACGAGCAGTACTTC.

V usage is TRBV10-2 and J usage is TRBJ1-2; D may be TRBD1 (5 bases). Germline V gene lookup returns CDR1 WSHSY and CDR2 SAAADI. The CDR3 contains 13 residues. With 3 bases removed from V and 5 bases from J, the gap between germline ends came to 10 bases. Written as DNA, the CDR3 is TGCGCCAGCAGTGAAGGCAGGGATTATGGCTACACCTTC. This gives the protein CASSEGRDYGYTF.

The sample holds a few counts of this clone. The CDR3 DNA is TGTGCCAGCAGTTCCTGGACAGGGGTGGGCACTGAAGCTTTCTTT. Amino acids: CASSSWTGVGTEAFF. V and J are TRBV27 and TRBJ1-1, with 9 positions matching TRBD1. This CDR3 is built from 15 residues. The V gene end was trimmed by 4 bases and the J gene end by 4 bases; junction bases not matched to a gene: 7. Germline V gene data show CDR1 as MNHEY and CDR2 as SMNVEV (reference sequence).